This T cell receptor beta chain stems from a study of shared clonotypes between healthy human individuals. The germline CDR1 and CDR2 sequences are LGHNA and YSLEER. V was trimmed by 1 base and J by 0 bases, leaving 13 bases between them. This CDR3 spans 17 amino acids. Terminally differentiated effector memory CD45RA+ cells were excluded by CCR7 positive selection of CD45RO-negative cells. Clones were sequenced by immunoSEQ multiplex PCR, and TCRdb holds only the in-frame ones, with some missing. The repertoire holds some 2.1 million clones, with over 85% as singletons. This clone was seen once. The sequence was obtained from a young man in good health. Some clones in this sample may be carry-over from other donors' samples. The sample taken for sequencing was naive CD8+ T cells from PBMCs. The genes are TRBV4-3 and TRBJ2-1; weak D call: TRBD2 (6 bases). The CDR3 is CASSQGLAESSYNEQFF. The CDR3 bases are TGCGCCAGCAGCCAAGGATTAGCGGAAAGCTCCTACAATGAGCAGTTCTTC.